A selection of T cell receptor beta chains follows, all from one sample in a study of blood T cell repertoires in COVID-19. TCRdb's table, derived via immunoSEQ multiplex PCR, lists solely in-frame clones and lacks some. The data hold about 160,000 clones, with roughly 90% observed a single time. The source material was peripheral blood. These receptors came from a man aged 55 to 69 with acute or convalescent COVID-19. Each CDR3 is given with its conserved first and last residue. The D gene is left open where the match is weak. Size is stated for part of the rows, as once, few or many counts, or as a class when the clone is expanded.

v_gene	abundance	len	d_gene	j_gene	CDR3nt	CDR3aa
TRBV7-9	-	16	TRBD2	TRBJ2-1	TGTGCCAGCAGCTTCACGAGCGGGGGTACCTACAATGAGCAGTTCTTC	CASSFTSGGTYNEQFF
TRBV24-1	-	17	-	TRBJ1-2	TGTGCCACCAGTGACTTGCCAGAAAGCGCCGGGTTTTGTGGCTACACCTTC	CATSDLPESAGFCGYTF
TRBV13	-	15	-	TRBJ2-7	TGTGCCAGCAGCTTAGGACCCGGGAATAGGTACGAGCAGTACTTC	CASSLGPGNRYEQYF
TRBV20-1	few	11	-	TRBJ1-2	TGCAGTGCTGCGACAGGCTATGGCTACACCTTC	CSAATGYGYTF
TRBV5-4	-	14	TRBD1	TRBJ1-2	TGTGCCAGCAGCCTGGACAGGGAGAGAGATGGCTACACCTTC	CASSLDRERDGYTF
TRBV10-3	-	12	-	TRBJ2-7	TGTGCCATCAGCAAGACAGAAGGCGAGCAGTACTTC	CAISKTEGEQYF
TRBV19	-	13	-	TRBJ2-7	TGTGCCAGTAGTTTCGGGACTCTCTACGAGCAGTACTTC	CASSFGTLYEQYF
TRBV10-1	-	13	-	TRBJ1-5	TGCGCCAGCAGTGAGGGTCAGAAACAGCCCCAGCATTTT	CASSEGQKQPQHF
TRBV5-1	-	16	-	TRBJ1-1	TGCGCCAGCAGCTCAAATCCGACAGTTCTGAACACTGAAGCTTTCTTT	CASSSNPTVLNTEAFF
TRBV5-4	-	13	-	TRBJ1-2	TGTGCCAGCAGCTTGGACAGAACCTATGGCTACACCTTC	CASSLDRTYGYTF
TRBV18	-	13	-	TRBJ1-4	TGTGCCAGCTCACCCGGGAACAATGAAAAACTGTTTTTT	CASSPGNNEKLFF
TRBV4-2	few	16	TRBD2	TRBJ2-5	TGTGCCAGCAGCCAGCCACAGCGGGGCTCTCAAGAGACCCAGTACTTC	CASSQPQRGSQETQYF
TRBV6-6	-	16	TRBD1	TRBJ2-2	TGTGCCAGCAGTCCACCCAGACAGGGTCGCACCGGGGAGCTGTTTTTT	CASSPPRQGRTGELFF
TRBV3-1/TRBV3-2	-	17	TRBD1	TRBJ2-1	TGTGCCAGCAGCCAAGTATTTAGGGGACAGGTTAACAATGAGCAGTTCTTC	CASSQVFRGQVNNEQFF
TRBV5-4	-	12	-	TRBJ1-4	TGTGCCATGGGGGGGGCGAATGAAAAACTGTTTTTT	CAMGGANEKLFF
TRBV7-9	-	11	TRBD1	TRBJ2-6	TGTGCCAGCAGCCTCCGGACAGGGGTGACTTTC	CASSLRTGVTF
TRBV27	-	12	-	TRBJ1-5	TGTGCCAGCAGCTCATCGACGGGACAAAGGCATTTT	CASSSSTGQRHF
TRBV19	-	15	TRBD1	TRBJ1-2	TGTGCCAGTAGTAGGGACAGGGGCTCGCCCGATGGCTACACCTTC	CASSRDRGSPDGYTF
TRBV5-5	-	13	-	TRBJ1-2	TGTGCCAGCAGCTTGGACAGGGAGTTCGCCCACACCTTC	CASSLDREFAHTF
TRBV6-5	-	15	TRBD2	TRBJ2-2	TGTGCCAGCAACCAACGGGAGGGGTACACCGGGGAGCTGTTTTTT	CASNQREGYTGELFF
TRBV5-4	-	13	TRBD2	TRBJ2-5	TGTGCCAGCAGCCCCCCTGGGGAGGGGACCCAGTACTTC	CASSPPGEGTQYF
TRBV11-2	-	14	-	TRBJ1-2	TGTGCCAGCAGCTTAGGTCCGATCAGCTATGGCTACACCTTC	CASSLGPISYGYTF
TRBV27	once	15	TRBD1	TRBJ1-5	TGTGCCAGCAGTTTAGGGACAGGGGGCAATCAGCCCCAGCATTTT	CASSLGTGGNQPQHF
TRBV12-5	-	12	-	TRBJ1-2	TGTGCTAGTGGGGGACAATATGGTGGCTACACCTTC	CASGGQYGGYTF
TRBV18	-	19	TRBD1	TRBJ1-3	TGTGCCAGCTCACCACGGTCGGGACAGGGGAACCTCTCTGGAAACACCATATATTTT	CASSPRSGQGNLSGNTIYF
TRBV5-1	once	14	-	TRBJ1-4	TGCGCCAGCAGCTTGGCCTTAACTAATGAAAAACTGTTTTTT	CASSLALTNEKLFF
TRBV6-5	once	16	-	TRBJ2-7	TGTGCCAGCAGTTACCTGGGTGGTGGGGCCTCCTACGAGCAGTACTTC	CASSYLGGGASYEQYF
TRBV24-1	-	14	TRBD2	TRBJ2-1	TGTGCCACCAGCTCCAGGCGGGGGTACAATGAGCAGTTCTTC	CATSSRRGYNEQFF
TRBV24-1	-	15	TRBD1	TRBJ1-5	TGTGCCACCAGTGAGACAGGGCGATGGGATCAGCCCCAGCATTTT	CATSETGRWDQPQHF
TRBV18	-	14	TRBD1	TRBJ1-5	TGTGCCAGCTCCCCTGGACAGGGGACGCAGCCCCAGCATTTT	CASSPGQGTQPQHF
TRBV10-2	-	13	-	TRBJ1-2	TGCGCCAGCAGCCCTGACAGTAACTATGGCTACACCTTC	CASSPDSNYGYTF
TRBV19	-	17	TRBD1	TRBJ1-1	TGTGCCAGTAGTCAGGGGACAGGGGCGCCCTTCAGACTCCAAGCTTTCTTT	CASSQGTGAPFRLQAFF
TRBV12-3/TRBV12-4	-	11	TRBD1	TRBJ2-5	TGTGCCAGCAGCTACAGGGGGACCCAGTACTTC	CASSYRGTQYF
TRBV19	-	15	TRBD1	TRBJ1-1	TGTGCCAGTAGTGCGGCTGGGACAGGGAGAGGTGAAGCTTTCTTT	CASSAAGTGRGEAFF
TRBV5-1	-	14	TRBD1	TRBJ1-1	TGCGCCAGCAGCTTGGCGGGGCAGGGGGAGTACGCTTTCTTT	CASSLAGQGEYAFF
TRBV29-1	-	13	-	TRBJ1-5	TGCAGCGTCGCCGACCGCGGAGAACAGCCCCAGCATTTT	CSVADRGEQPQHF
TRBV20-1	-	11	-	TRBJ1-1	TGCAGTGCTAGCCGTAATTTAGAGGCTTTCTTT	CSASRNLEAFF
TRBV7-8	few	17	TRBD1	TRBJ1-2	TGTGCCAGCAGCTTAATAGGACAGGGGGCCGCTAACTATGGCTACACCTTC	CASSLIGQGAANYGYTF
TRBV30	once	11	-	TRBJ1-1	TGTGCCTGGGGTTGGGGCCCTGAAGCTTTCTTT	CAWGWGPEAFF
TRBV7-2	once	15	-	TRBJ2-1	TGTGCCAGCAGCCTAACTAGCTCGGCGGGGTATGAGCAGTTCTTC	CASSLTSSAGYEQFF
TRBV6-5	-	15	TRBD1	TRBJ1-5	TGTGCCAGCAGTTACTCGAGGACAGGGGAGAAGCCCCAGCATTTT	CASSYSRTGEKPQHF
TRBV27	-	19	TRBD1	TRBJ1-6	TGTGCCAGCAGTTCACGTACTACAGGGGTCTCGCGCTATAATTCACCCCTCCACTTT	CASSSRTTGVSRYNSPLHF
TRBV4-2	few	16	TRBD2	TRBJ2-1	TGTGCCAGCAGCCAAGAGGCGGGGGGAATCGGCGATGAGCAGTTCTTC	CASSQEAGGIGDEQFF
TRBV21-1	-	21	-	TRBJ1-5	TGTGCCAGCAGCAATTCAGAGGATTTGTTCCCCGGGACAGGTGAGGATCAGCCCCAGCATTTT	CASSNSEDLFPGTGEDQPQHF
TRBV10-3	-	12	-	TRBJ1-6	TGTGCCATCAGTGAGTCGACAAAATTCCTCCACTTT	CAISESTKFLHF
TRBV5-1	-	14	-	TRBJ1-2	TGCGCCAGCAGCTCCGGACAAGGCAACTATGGCTACACCTTC	CASSSGQGNYGYTF
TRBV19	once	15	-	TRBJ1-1	TGTGCCAGTAGCTGGGGCCGGGGGATGAACACTGAAGCTTTCTTT	CASSWGRGMNTEAFF
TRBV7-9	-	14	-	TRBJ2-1	TGTGCCAGCAGCCCCCAAAGGCCAAACGGGGAGCAGTTCTTC	CASSPQRPNGEQFF
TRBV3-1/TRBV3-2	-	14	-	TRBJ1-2	TGTGCCAGCAGCCAAGATTCAGGTCCGGGGGGCTACACCTTC	CASSQDSGPGGYTF
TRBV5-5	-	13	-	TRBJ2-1	TGTGCCAGCAGCCAGCCACAGGGCAATGAGCAGTTCTTC	CASSQPQGNEQFF